These T cell receptor beta chains were read from a single sample in a study of T-cell reconstitution after alpha-beta-depleted transplantation in children. TCRdb used MiXCR to reprocess the PCR reads, holding one entry per CDR3 protein. The sample records about 500,000 distinct CDR3 sequences, approximately 32% being singletons. Sequencing was performed on PBMCs from the stem cell graft donor, taken from the stem cell graft. These receptors came from a human donor who donated a stem cell graft to a child with aplastic anemia. Each CDR3 is given without its conserved first and last residue.

V: TRBV7-2
J: TRBJ2-1
CDR3: ASSMGQGVKGEQF

V: TRBV27
J: TRBJ2-5
CDR3: ASSSGTAVRETQY

V: TRBV7-8
J: TRBJ1-5
CDR3: ASSKASPGLVKNQPQH

V: TRBV6-1
J: TRBJ1-1
CDR3: ASRVNLRASGTEAF

V: TRBV29-1
J: TRBJ2-4
CDR3: SVEGSAKNIQY

V: TRBV7-9
J: TRBJ1-1
CDR3: ASSLVRPNTEAF

V: TRBV12-3/TRBV12-4
J: TRBJ1-2
CDR3: ASSSPGSGYT

V: TRBV5-5
J: TRBJ1-2
CDR3: ASSLLDTANYGYT

V: TRBV7-7
J: TRBJ2-5
CDR3: ASSPAFGTGYFETQY

V: TRBV30
J: TRBJ2-7
CDR3: AWSMDILYEQY

V: TRBV28
J: TRBJ2-1
CDR3: ASYRSGLAVREQF

V: TRBV7-9
J: TRBJ1-5
CDR3: ASSLGQGDQPQH

V: TRBV20-1
J: TRBJ2-7
CDR3: SARVGLRGEEQY

V: TRBV18
J: TRBJ1-4
CDR3: ASSPPQGLAEKLF

V: TRBV30
J: TRBJ1-5
CDR3: AWRDKGTDYSNQPQH

V: TRBV5-4
J: TRBJ2-1
CDR3: ASSIDRPNNEQF

V: TRBV19
J: TRBJ2-7
CDR3: ASSPTGSYEQY

V: TRBV20-1
J: TRBJ2-1
CDR3: SLWDNEQF

V: TRBV20-1
J: TRBJ2-7
CDR3: SSGSRGEQY

V: TRBV18
J: TRBJ1-4
CDR3: ASSPGGRGSEKLF

V: TRBV29-1
J: TRBJ2-3
CDR3: SVEYTDRVTDTQY

V: TRBV12-3/TRBV12-4
J: TRBJ1-1
CDR3: ASSFRGGVNTEAF

V: TRBV6-1
J: TRBJ2-2
CDR3: ASSQRTGTNTGELF

V: TRBV27
J: TRBJ1-1
CDR3: ASSPPGVATEAF

V: TRBV20-1
J: TRBJ1-4
CDR3: SATLGQGNEKLF